The following is a T cell receptor (beta chain) sequence with its context. This sample was included in a study of blood T cell repertoires in COVID-19. Study details: There were acute and convalescent COVID-19 samples, and they came from the United States, Italy and Spain. T cells, B-cell-depleted T cells, or PBMCs provided the cDNA or gDNA that served as material.

TCRdb's table, derived via immunoSEQ multiplex PCR, lists solely in-frame clones and lacks some. The sample includes under 200,000 clones, roughly 90% of them seen just once. V was trimmed by 5 bases and J by 4 bases, leaving 18 bases between them. The CDR3 is 15 amino acids. Germline V gives CDR1 MNHEY, CDR2 SVGAGI. Clinical histories supplied by participants themselves formed the basis of cohort assignment. What the recovered Cohort 3 donors had was two negative PCRs, clearance, or symptom resolution. This TCR was sampled from a woman between 45 and 60 years old who had recovered from COVID-19. This chain connects TRBV6-5 to TRBJ2-7; D possibly corresponds to TRBD1 (5 bases). The material sequenced was PBMCs or T cells enriched from blood (not recorded which). CDR3 sequence (DNA): TGTGCCAGCAGTCCCCCGGCGATAGGGGTTTACGAGCAGTACTTC. This encodes CASSPPAIGVYEQYF.